This T cell receptor beta chain was recovered during a study of blood T cell repertoires in COVID-19. Across the study: From the United States, Italy and Spain came samples of acute and convalescent COVID-19. T cells, B-cell-depleted T cells, or PBMCs supplied cDNA or gDNA.

The CDR3 has 17 residues. V gave up 4 bases and J gave up 4 bases; unmatched junction bases: 13. Germline values: CDR1 KGHSH, CDR2 LQKENI. As originally analysed: Cell counts per sample came from amplifying reference gene primers. Sequenced by immunoSEQ multiplex PCR; TCRdb stores in-frame clones only, minus some. V and J calls and clone size come straight from that table; D and trimming were deduced from the DNA. Of about 170,000 clones in the sample, approximately 90% were seen once. This TCR came from a man aged 55-75 years with acute or convalescent COVID-19. The chain joins TRBV18 to TRBJ1-1; 9 nucleotides line up with TRBD1. The sample taken for sequencing was peripheral blood. The CDR3 sequence: CASSQAGTGSSRTEAFF. The CDR3 bases are TGTGCCAGCTCACAAGCCGGGACAGGGAGTAGTCGCACTGAAGCTTTCTTT.